This T cell receptor (beta chain) was found in a study of T cell responses to AZD1222 COVID-19 vaccine. Study overall: Second-dose intervals of approximately 4 or approximately 12 weeks were pooled.

The protocol was immunoSEQ multiplex PCR, while the TCRdb copy is restricted to in-frame clones and leaves out a portion. In the table there are under 70,000 clones, approximately 80% of which are singletons. Germline V gene lookup returns CDR1 DFQATT and CDR2 SNEGSKA (reference sequence). The J segment lost 3 bases and the V segment lost 3 bases, leaving 7 bases of the junction unmatched. The CDR3 runs to 14 residues. In the case of this clone: Its antigen is undetermined.

Overall study findings and caveats: Donors skewed white British and female; clonal diversity was possibly underestimated. Increases in Spike-specific TCR breadth and depth were seen after two AZD1222 doses.

J is TRBJ2-7 and V is TRBV20-1, with 8 bases identical to TRBD2. The sequencing here drew on peripheral blood, taken on day 0 of AZD1222 vaccination. The receptor was derived from an adult in good health. CDR3 sequence (DNA): TGCAGTGCTAGTAAAAGCGGGGGTAACTACGAGCAGTACTTC. It is translated as CSASKSGGNYEQYF.